This TCR beta chain stems from a study of beta chain features in type 1 diabetes. Study-level findings and limits: TCRB repertoires of naive, central memory and Treg cells appeared more similar among patients than among healthy donors. Sequencing the cDNA could make cells with high TCR expression show up more than they should.

Comment on this clone: The antigen remains unidentified. One end of the junction fails to match germline, which may point to a read error.

Germline V gene sequence: CDR1 GTSNPN, CDR2 SVGIG (reference sequence). This CDR3 has 12 residues. Every isolated RNA sample was fully reverse transcribed, so sequencing captured expressed TCRB transcripts. Deep immunoSEQ sequencing covered naive, central memory and regulatory T cell samples. Some clones are missing from TCRdb's copy, which holds only in-frame ones; the method was immunoSEQ multiplex PCR. The sample has around 350,000 clones; around 12% are singletons. The TCR originated in a man younger than 30 in good health. Sequenced sample: naive CD4+ T cells from blood. J is TRBJ2-7 and V is TRBV30; D is uncertain. In DNA, the CDR3 is TGTGCCTGGGGCGGAAAGTTGTACGGGCAGTACTTC. The encoded protein is CAWGGKLYGQYF.